This T cell receptor (beta chain) was observed in a study of shared clonotypes between healthy human individuals. Study summary: There were three CD4 naive, three CD4 memory, two CD8 naive and one CD8 memory plates per donor.

Study conclusions and caveats: Clonotypes not shared had lower generation probabilities than those common to all four donors.

Germline-derived CDR1 and CDR2 are SGHTA and FQGTGA. The CDR3 is 13 residues long. Trimming at V came to 5 bases and at J to 6 bases, leaving 6 bases not matched to a gene. Concerning this clone itself: Its specificity is not known.

The protocol was immunoSEQ multiplex PCR, while the TCRdb copy is restricted to in-frame clones and leaves out a portion. The sample lists 2 million to 3 million clones; 85% to 95% were seen once. Donors were healthy HIV-negative adults without recently reported acute infections or vaccinations. This receptor was identified in a man younger than 35 in good health. Sequenced: naive CD4+ T cells sorted from blood. The subset is: CD45RA+ positively selected. The V call is TRBV7-3, the J call TRBJ1-2, with 7 bases fitting TRBD1. The chain's CDR3 is CASSGRQGDGYTF. CDR3 in DNA: TGTGCCAGCAGCGGGAGACAGGGTGATGGCTACACCTTC.